This T cell receptor (beta chain) was profiled in a study of Graves' ophthalmopathy and Graves' hyperthyroidism (dated by TCRdb to the late 2010s). Describing the broader study: Peripheral blood was collected at initial diagnosis, before any treatment. Once sampling was done, hyperthyroidism patients were given methimazole at a starting dose of 30 mg daily, while ophthalmopathy patients were given high-dose intravenous methylprednisolone. In about 6 hyperthyroidism patients, T-cell repertoires of thyroid tissue and blood were compared. The independent validation cohort included 18 to 20 hyperthyroidism patients plus 17 patients who later progressed from hyperthyroidism to ophthalmopathy. In total, around 140 blood samples were TCR-sequenced: around 42 ophthalmopathy, roughly 77 hyperthyroidism and some 17 hyperthyroidism-to-ophthalmopathy patients. To explore V-J signatures distinguishing ophthalmopathy from hyperthyroidism, a discovery set of 100 patients (roughly 45 ophthalmopathy, around 55 stable hyperthyroidism) was enrolled. TCR beta repertoire signatures were used to distinguish Graves' ophthalmopathy from Graves' hyperthyroidism and to predict progression to ophthalmopathy.

Points on this clonotype: Its recognized antigen is unknown. Per-nucleotide qualities are absent, and no much larger clonotype sits a single base away.

V is cut back by 6 bases and J by 2 bases, with 9 bases in the junction unmatched. CDR1 SGHTA and CDR2 FQGTGA were looked up in the germline V gene. The CDR3 runs 15 residues from the cysteine to the phenylalanine. CDR3 DNA only is kept here, 45 bases in frame from base 1. Ophthalmopathy patients had moderately to severely active disease, Clinical Activity Score of at least 3, NOSPECS grade of at least 4, and disease duration under 3 months. Patients with other autoimmune diseases, uncontrolled infections, pregnancy or lactation were excluded from the study. Diagnosis was based on clinical symptoms, serum thyroxine, TRAb, thyroid ultrasound and orbital computed tomography. Ficoll-Paque density gradient centrifugation was used to isolate PBMCs from 10 ml of fresh peripheral blood. Total RNA was extracted using Trizol reagent, and RNA quality was checked on an Agilent 2100 Bioanalyzer. Results and caveats for the whole study, not just this receptor: No statistical method was used to set the sample size in advance, and the investigators knew which group each participant was assigned to. Most expanded thyroid clonotypes with frequency above 0.001 were also detected in blood, suggesting blood repertoires may reflect the thyroid immune response. Ophthalmopathy was separated from stable hyperthyroidism by the 13-signature model with roughly 87% sensitivity and 81.08% specificity in cross-validation and with 80%/75% in the test set. In validation, the model predicted ophthalmopathy progression with roughly 68% sensitivity and around 72% specificity; roughly eleven predicted patients were CT-confirmed with GO in a median of about 6.1 months.

For repertoire sequencing, the TCR beta CDR3 regions were amplified from RNA transcripts. The first round of RT-PCR was done with HTBI primers and the Qiagen OneStep RT-PCR kit, and was followed by a second round of multiplex PCR, then size selection and purification. Libraries were sequenced paired-end with 100 bp reads on an Illumina HiSeq2000. In the source study's methods: SOAPnuke was used for read processing, and reads with adapters, uncalled bases, a mean Phred below 15, or no exact constant-primer or identifier match were discarded. COPE v1.2.5 was used to merge the high-quality paired reads. Each unique nucleotide sequence was treated as a clonotype, and MiTCR v1.1 was used to align the clonotypes to the IMGT TRB V, D and J references. Analysis was restricted to V-J combinations with a frequency above 0.0001, which covered 98% to 99.2% of repertoires. For each V-J combination, a TCR clonal expansion and chaos score was defined as F50 clonal expansion divided by the chaos observed in the TCRdist matrix. Welch's t-statistics and random forest were used to narrow the features down to around 12 V-J combinations, which were then fed into a naive Bayes classifier. Thyroid-blood repertoire similarity was quantified with the Morisita-Horn index. TCRdb reprocessing: public reads trimmed at Q25 with fastp, clones called with MiXCR, in-frame beta chains kept. Rows matching on CDR3 protein sequence are summarized as one entry with the most common DNA and genes. It is TCRdb's table, rather than the study itself, that gives the V and J calls and clone size. The sample includes 650,000 to 900,000 distinct CDR3 sequences, with 35% to 50% observed a single time. 44% of the sample is held by the ten biggest clonotypes.

Specimen: peripheral blood. The TCR originated in an adult man with Graves' ophthalmopathy. The chain is encoded by TRBV7-3 joined to TRBJ2-5, with TRBD1 matching 7 junction bases. The nucleotide sequence reads TGTGCCAGCAGTCAGGACAGGCCGCCACAAGAGACCCAGTACTTC. Its protein product is CASSQDRPPQETQYF.